The entry below gives a single TCR beta chain sequence along with its context. What it binds is unknown. Germline CDR1 reads LNHDA; CDR2 reads SQIVND (reference sequence). Trimming removed 7 bases at V and 2 bases at J, with 11 bases between. This CDR3 has 14 amino acids. Treatment described: about 20 received Ad26.COV2.S at low or high dose, single or two shots; 5 received placebo; per-sample allocation not given. Repertoires come from day 63 after the first vaccine or placebo injection. Aged 18-55 years, donor was enrolled in Boston in about 2020. Sequencing used immunoSEQ multiplex PCR; TCRdb keeps in-frame clones, though not all of them. The sample gives about 440,000 clones, 90% of which show up once; more than 3.5% is in the top ten. This sample is part of a study of Ad26.COV2.S vaccination and SARS-CoV-2 variants. Study at large: Sample donor was a member of the COV1001 Ad26.COV2.S trial arm. Into the muscle, Ad26.COV2.S was dosed once or twice, 56 days apart. Study-wide results and caveats: After vaccination, substantial breadth of spike-specific CD8+ and CD4+ responses was reported.

The origin of this receptor is a person between 18 and 65 years old who received the Ad26.COV2.S COVID-19 vaccine or a placebo. The material was peripheral blood, obtained in a trial of Ad26.COV2.S vaccine versus placebo. The chain couples TRBV19 to TRBJ2-2; D is perhaps TRBD2 (5 bases). This CDR3 reads CASKVLDNTGELFF. The DNA for the CDR3 is TGTGCCAGTAAAGTACTAGACAACACCGGGGAGCTGTTTTTT.